This T cell receptor beta chain was identified during a study of stem cell transplantation in POMP-related autoinflammatory disease. V shed 1 base and J shed 2 bases, with 9 bases lying between them. Germline-derived CDR1 and CDR2 are SGHRS and YFSETQ. This CDR3 region has 14 residues. PRAID featured prominent immunodeficiency. Assay: immunoSEQ multiplex PCR; the TCRdb copy retains only in-frame clones and omits some. Seen here are some 69,000 clones, approximately 90% observed once, and the top ten hold around 0.72%. This TCR was sampled from a human patient with POMP-related autoinflammation and immune dysregulation (PRAID). Some of these T cells may belong to the graft donor. V usage is TRBV5-1 and J usage is TRBJ1-2; D is perhaps TRBD1 (5 bases). The sequencing here drew on CD4+ T cells from PBMCs, taken after stem cell transplantation. DNA of the CDR3: TGCGCCAGCAGCTTGTTAGGGGCGAACTATGGCTACACCTTC. As protein: CASSLLGANYGYTF.